This TCR beta chain was recorded in a study of T-cell memory formation after mild COVID-19. This clonotype appeared once. TCRdb called the 5' RACE reads again in MiXCR, with one record for every CDR3 protein. The sample includes 300,000 to 400,000 distinct CDR3 sequences, around 15% of them seen just once. The V gene end was trimmed by 2 bases and the J gene end by 6 bases; junction bases not matched to a gene: 6. The length of the CDR3 is 16 residues. Looked up from germline, CDR1 is LGHDT and CDR2 is YNNKEL (reference sequence). This TCR was sampled from a man younger than 30 who had mild COVID-19 (a few samples of this study predate the infection). Cell type and time point are not known. The J gene is TRBJ2-1, the V gene TRBV3-1; TRBD2 agrees at 11 bases. What was sequenced was PBMCs or a T cell subset sorted from them (not recorded which). CDR3 bases: TGTGCCAGCAGCCAAATAGCGGGGGGGCATTCCAATGAGCAGTTCTTC. This encodes CASSQIAGGHSNEQFF.